This T cell receptor beta chain was observed in a study of cytomegalovirus exposure and HLA in healthy donors. The study, taken as a whole, reports: Per published reports, the classifier diagnosed cytomegalovirus status with high specificity and sensitivity.

The V gene's germline CDR1 is MGHRA and CDR2 YSYEKL. V was pared by 2 bases and J by 5 bases, with 6 bases of the junction left unmatched. CDR3 size: 15 residues. Regarding this clone: What it binds is not known.

The PCR employed 60 Vbeta primers together with 13 Jbeta primers. The assay was immunoSEQ multiplex PCR, and TCRdb's table has in-frame clones only and misses some. The sample yields approximately 120,000 clones, less than 85% seen once. This chain uses TRBV4-1 with TRBJ1-1, with TRBD1 matching 9 bases. This sequence was found in a man between 18 and 29 years old in good health and CMV-seropositive. Sequenced input: PBMCs. CDR3 coding DNA: TGCGCCAGCAGCCAATCACCGGGACAGGGAACTGAAGCTTTCTTT. It is translated as CASSQSPGQGTEAFF.